Listed below are T cell receptor beta chains from one sample, sequenced in a study of control samples from healthy donors and cancer patients. Clones were read by immunoSEQ multiplex PCR, and TCRdb kept only the in-frame ones, dropping some. Of some 120,000 clones in the sample, roughly 84% were seen once. Material for sequencing was blood. The receptors derive from a middle-aged man in good health. The CDR3 runs from the conserved cysteine through the conserved F or W. The order of the fields is CDR3 protein, CDR3 DNA, J gene, D gene, V gene, clone size. A D gene is named only where the DNA matches it firmly. Clone size appears in some rows only: once, few, many, or a class for an expanded clone.

CDR3 protein: CASSLSLEQYF
CDR3 DNA: TGTGCCAGCAGTCTAAGTCTCGAGCAGTACTTC
J gene: TRBJ2-7
D gene: NA
V gene: TRBV28
clone size: NA

CDR3 protein: CASSPGGTGAAEQYF
CDR3 DNA: TGTGCCAGCAGCCCAGGCGGGACAGGGGCGGCAGAGCAGTACTTC
J gene: TRBJ2-7
D gene: TRBD1
V gene: TRBV9
clone size: NA

CDR3 protein: CASSLDREETQYF
CDR3 DNA: TGTGCCAGCAGTTTGGACAGAGAGGAGACCCAGTACTTC
J gene: TRBJ2-5
D gene: NA
V gene: TRBV28
clone size: once

CDR3 protein: CASTTPGDGNYGYTF
CDR3 DNA: TGTGCCAGCACCACCCCAGGGGACGGCAACTATGGCTACACCTTC
J gene: TRBJ1-2
D gene: NA
V gene: TRBV2
clone size: NA

CDR3 protein: CATRQGQETQYF
CDR3 DNA: TGTGCCACCCGACAGGGCCAAGAGACCCAGTACTTC
J gene: TRBJ2-5
D gene: TRBD1
V gene: TRBV19
clone size: NA

CDR3 protein: CSVEGTGSHEQYF
CDR3 DNA: TGCAGCGTTGAAGGGACAGGGTCCCACGAGCAGTACTTC
J gene: TRBJ2-7
D gene: TRBD1
V gene: TRBV29-1
clone size: NA

CDR3 protein: CAWTGTGTTLHF
CDR3 DNA: TGTGCCTGGACCGGGACAGGGACGACCCTCCACTTT
J gene: TRBJ1-6
D gene: TRBD1
V gene: TRBV30
clone size: NA

CDR3 protein: CASSPQMNTGELFF
CDR3 DNA: TGTGCCAGCTCACCACAGATGAACACCGGGGAGCTGTTTTTT
J gene: TRBJ2-2
D gene: NA
V gene: TRBV18
clone size: NA

CDR3 protein: CSASSQGLPQPQHF
CDR3 DNA: TGCAGTGCTAGTAGTCAGGGGCTACCTCAGCCCCAGCATTTT
J gene: TRBJ1-5
D gene: NA
V gene: TRBV20-1
clone size: NA

CDR3 protein: CASSYSGSANNEQFF
CDR3 DNA: TGTGCCAGCAGTTACTCGGGGTCGGCGAACAATGAGCAGTTCTTC
J gene: TRBJ2-1
D gene: NA
V gene: TRBV6-5
clone size: NA

CDR3 protein: CASSTAGLAADSYEQYF
CDR3 DNA: TGTGCCAGCAGCACTGCGGGACTAGCGGCGGACTCCTACGAGCAGTACTTC
J gene: TRBJ2-7
D gene: TRBD2
V gene: TRBV28
clone size: NA

CDR3 protein: CAWSVQGSTDTQYF
CDR3 DNA: TGTGCCTGGAGTGTACAGGGGAGCACAGATACGCAGTATTTT
J gene: TRBJ2-3
D gene: TRBD1
V gene: TRBV30
clone size: NA

CDR3 protein: CASSSGTGSANVLTF
CDR3 DNA: TGTGCCAGCAGCTCGGGGACAGGGAGCGCCAACGTCCTGACTTTC
J gene: TRBJ2-6
D gene: TRBD1
V gene: TRBV7-9
clone size: NA

CDR3 protein: CASSLVAGSREKLFF
CDR3 DNA: TGCGCCAGCAGCTTGGTTGCAGGTTCAAGAGAAAAACTGTTTTTT
J gene: TRBJ1-4
D gene: NA
V gene: TRBV5-1
clone size: NA

CDR3 protein: CSVDPMGTTAIAFF
CDR3 DNA: TGCAGCGTTGATCCCATGGGGACAACGGCTATAGCTTTCTTT
J gene: TRBJ1-1
D gene: NA
V gene: TRBV29-1
clone size: once

CDR3 protein: CASSGIGVVPQHF
CDR3 DNA: TGTGCCAGCAGTGGCATAGGGGTAGTCCCCCAGCATTTT
J gene: TRBJ1-5
D gene: NA
V gene: TRBV2
clone size: few

CDR3 protein: CASNPPGLADSYEQYF
CDR3 DNA: TGTGCCAGCAATCCGCCGGGACTAGCGGACTCCTACGAGCAGTACTTC
J gene: TRBJ2-7
D gene: TRBD2
V gene: TRBV5-6
clone size: NA

CDR3 protein: CASGLVVEQFF
CDR3 DNA: TGTGCTAGTGGTTTGGTCGTGGAGCAGTTCTTC
J gene: TRBJ2-1
D gene: NA
V gene: TRBV12-5
clone size: NA

CDR3 protein: CASSQLAGEDQPQHF
CDR3 DNA: TGTGCCAGCTCACAATTGGCGGGGGAGGATCAGCCCCAGCATTTT
J gene: TRBJ1-5
D gene: NA
V gene: TRBV18
clone size: NA

CDR3 protein: CATSDGVQPQHF
CDR3 DNA: TGTGCCACCAGTGATGGTGTTCAGCCCCAGCATTTT
J gene: TRBJ1-5
D gene: NA
V gene: TRBV24-1
clone size: NA

CDR3 protein: CASSPRWRGQNIQYF
CDR3 DNA: TGTGCCAGCAGCCCCCGCTGGCGGGGGCAAAACATTCAGTACTTC
J gene: TRBJ2-4
D gene: NA
V gene: TRBV6-5
clone size: NA

CDR3 protein: CASSSRGDWGTDTQYF
CDR3 DNA: TGTGCCAGCAGCTCTCGGGGGGATTGGGGTACAGATACGCAGTATTTT
J gene: TRBJ2-3
D gene: TRBD2
V gene: TRBV9
clone size: few

CDR3 protein: CASSPLQGGGETQYF
CDR3 DNA: TGTGCCAGCAGCCCCTTACAGGGCGGTGGGGAGACCCAGTACTTC
J gene: TRBJ2-5
D gene: NA
V gene: TRBV14
clone size: NA

CDR3 protein: CASSLDGPNQPQHF
CDR3 DNA: TGTGCCAGCAGTTTGGACGGACCAAATCAGCCCCAGCATTTT
J gene: TRBJ1-5
D gene: NA
V gene: TRBV6-5
clone size: few

CDR3 protein: CASSQGYRDYEQFF
CDR3 DNA: TGTGCCAGCAGCCAAGGATACAGGGACTATGAGCAGTTCTTC
J gene: TRBJ2-1
D gene: NA
V gene: TRBV3-1/TRBV3-2
clone size: NA

CDR3 protein: CASIQDTLNNEQFF
CDR3 DNA: TGTGCCAGCATCCAGGACACTCTAAACAATGAGCAGTTCTTC
J gene: TRBJ2-1
D gene: NA
V gene: TRBV2
clone size: few

CDR3 protein: CASRETVTGELFF
CDR3 DNA: TGCGCCAGCAGGGAGACAGTCACCGGGGAGCTGTTTTTT
J gene: TRBJ2-2
D gene: NA
V gene: TRBV10-1
clone size: NA

CDR3 protein: CASSKVRVSGNTIYF
CDR3 DNA: TGTGCCAGCAGCAAAGTGCGGGTGTCTGGAAACACCATATATTTT
J gene: TRBJ1-3
D gene: NA
V gene: TRBV21-1
clone size: NA

CDR3 protein: CASSLVGLNSPLHF
CDR3 DNA: TGTGCCAGCAGCTTGGTGGGGCTCAATTCACCCCTCCACTTT
J gene: TRBJ1-6
D gene: NA
V gene: TRBV5-5
clone size: once

CDR3 protein: CASGLYWTSGGARSFQETQYF
CDR3 DNA: TGTGCTAGTGGTCTATACTGGACTAGCGGGGGGGCCCGGAGTTTCCAAGAGACCCAGTACTTC
J gene: TRBJ2-5
D gene: TRBD2
V gene: TRBV12-5
clone size: NA

CDR3 protein: CATGTGVEQYF
CDR3 DNA: TGTGCCACCGGGACAGGGGTCGAGCAGTACTTC
J gene: TRBJ2-7
D gene: TRBD1
V gene: TRBV24-1
clone size: NA

CDR3 protein: CAWSVVRGGSDGYTF
CDR3 DNA: TGTGCCTGGAGTGTAGTTAGAGGGGGCAGCGATGGCTACACCTTC
J gene: TRBJ1-2
D gene: TRBD1
V gene: TRBV30
clone size: NA

CDR3 protein: CAWLGGGLEYGYTF
CDR3 DNA: TGTGCCTGGCTGGGGGGGGGCCTGGAGTATGGCTACACCTTC
J gene: TRBJ1-2
D gene: NA
V gene: TRBV30
clone size: NA

CDR3 protein: CAWDPGTGASYTF
CDR3 DNA: TGTGCCTGGGACCCCGGGACAGGGGCAAGCTACACCTTC
J gene: TRBJ1-2
D gene: TRBD1
V gene: TRBV30
clone size: NA